This TCR beta chain was sequenced for a study of regulatory T cells in long-lasting Graves disease. Study-level points and caveats: Thyroid tissue went unstudied; only peripheral blood was examined.

iRepertoire HTBI primers and Arm-PCR of CDR3 regions built TCR beta libraries. TCRdb recomputed calls from the multiplex PCR reads with MiXCR, one row per CDR3 protein. The data hold 200,000 to 250,000 distinct CDR3 sequences, with 20% observed a single time. There are many counts of this clonotype. Antigen: not known. Time point of the sample: newly diagnosed GD, antithyroid drugs for less than 3 months. From RNA extracted from PBMCs, the TCR library was made. V was trimmed by 2 bases and J by 0 bases, leaving 9 bases between them. The germline V gene has CDR1 SQVTM and CDR2 ANQGSEA. This CDR3 comprises 14 residues.

This specimen consisted of peripheral blood mononuclear cells (PBMCs), obtained at new diagnosis, from a patient treated with antithyroid drugs. The clonotype was recovered from a female donor with Graves disease. This chain uses TRBV29-1 with TRBJ2-3, with no clear D. CDR3 coding DNA: TGCAGCGTTGAACCGAAAATAAGCACAGATACGCAGTATTTT. It encodes CSVEPKISTDTQYF.